Presented here are 26 T cell receptor beta chains from one specimen sequenced in a study of radiotherapy plus CTLA-4 blockade in lung cancer. Data came from immunoSEQ multiplex PCR; TCRdb stores just in-frame clones and leaves some out. The sample consists of about 48,000 clones, 65% to 90% of them appearing once. This specimen consisted of peripheral blood, obtained from a patient treated with radiotherapy plus ipilimumab. The source of these receptors is a human donor with non-small cell lung cancer that progressed on radiotherapy plus ipilimumab. Some clones in this sample may be carry-over from other donors' samples.

V and J are TRBV7-8 and TRBJ2-2; TRBD2 might be the D (5 bases). With 4 bases removed from V and 6 bases from J, the gap between germline ends came to 15 bases. CDR1 is SGHVS, CDR2 FQNEAQ, per germline. The CDR3 contains 15 residues. CDR3 sequence (DNA): TGTGCCAGCAGCTACTCCAGCGCGGGCCCCGGGGAGCTGTTTTTT. As protein: CASSYSSAGPGELFF.

V usage is TRBV7-2 and J usage is TRBJ1-1, with D unclear. Trimming cost V 2 bases and J 5 bases, with 6 bases left between them. In germline, CDR1 is SGHTA, CDR2 FQGNSA. The CDR3 sequence is 12 residues long. CDR3 loop: CASSLIQTEAFF. The DNA for the CDR3 is TGTGCCAGCAGCTTAATCCAGACTGAAGCTTTCTTT.

This clone was seen once. The rearrangement joins TRBV18 to TRBJ2-6; 10 bases line up with TRBD1. CDR3 length equals 17 residues. Losses at the gene ends were 3 bases for V and 1 base for J; bases not matched to a gene: 3. Germline loops: CDR1 KGHSH, CDR2 LQKENI. The CDR3 region is CASSPRGQGSGANVLTF. CDR3 DNA sequence: TGTGCCAGCTCACCCAGGGGACAGGGGTCTGGGGCCAACGTCCTGACTTTC.

This sequence joins TRBV30 and TRBJ1-6; 8 bases align to TRBD1. This CDR3 is built from 12 residues. V shed 7 bases, J shed 7 bases, and the junction held 3 bases outside the gene matches. Germline CDR1 and CDR2: GTSNPN and SVGIG (reference sequence). CDR3 in DNA: TGTGCCTCGACAGGGGTAAATTCACCCCTCCACTTT. Translated, it gives CASTGVNSPLHF.

V usage is TRBV7-2 and J usage is TRBJ2-3; 10 nucleotides agree with TRBD2. This CDR3 comprises 18 residues. Germline lookup yields CDR1 SGHTA and CDR2 FQGNSA. Germline trimming cut 1 base from V and 2 bases from J; bases unmatched to any gene: 9. The CDR3 coding sequence is TGTGCCAGCAGCTTAGGTGGGACTAGCGAGACCTTCACAGATACGCAGTATTTT. Translating it yields CASSLGGTSETFTDTQYF.

J is TRBJ1-2 and V is TRBV2, with 8 bases fitting TRBD1. V trimming: 6 bases; J trimming: 4 bases; junction bases outside the gene matches: 7. The CDR3 runs to 14 residues. Germline V gives CDR1 SNHLY, CDR2 FYNNEI. CDR3 residues: CASSGDTGGYGYTF. The CDR3 bases are TGTGCCAGCAGCGGAGACACAGGGGGCTATGGCTACACCTTC. Looking up the rest from reference TRBV2 and TRBJ1-2 gives the full variable domain: EPEVTQTPSHQVTQMGQEVILRCVPISNHLYFYWYRQILGQKVEFLVSFYNNEISEKSEIFDDQFSVERPDGSNFTLKIRSTKLEDSAMYFCASSGDTGGYGYTFGSGTRLTVV.

The chain joins TRBV28 to TRBJ1-2, with D unclear. CDR3 length: 13 residues. Per germline, CDR1 MDHEN and CDR2 SYDVKM. The germline V and J ends were trimmed by 7 bases and 0 bases, with 9 bases remaining between them. For the CDR3, the DNA is TGTGCCAGCATCGGGCGGGCTAACTATGGCTACACCTTC. Protein sequence: CASIGRANYGYTF.

The table lists this clone with a few counts. V usage is TRBV18 and J usage is TRBJ1-2; tentative D call: TRBD1 (6 bases). V was trimmed by 2 bases and J by 6 bases, leaving 10 bases between them. The CDR3 totals 13 residues. Germline V CDR1 and CDR2: KGHSH, LQKENI. CDR3 DNA sequence: TGTGCCAGCTCACCAGCGGGGGGCAATGGCTACACCTTC. Translated: CASSPAGGNGYTF.

This chain joins TRBV5-5 and TRBJ1-6; no definite D call. Germline lookup yields CDR1 SGHKS and CDR2 YYEKEE (reference sequence). The CDR3 spans 14 residues. V lost 4 bases and J 2 bases, leaving 7 bases between the germline ends. CDR3 sequence (DNA): TGTGCCAGCAGCGGGGAGGCCTATAATTCACCCCTCCACTTT. This sequence encodes CASSGEAYNSPLHF. The variable domain in full, with the rest retrieved from reference TRBV5-5 and TRBJ1-6, is DAGVTQSPTHLIKTRGQQVTLRCSPISGHKSVSWYQQVLGQGPQFIFQYYEKEERGRGNFPDRFSARQFPNYSSELNVNALLLGDSALYLCASSGEAYNSPLHFGNGTRLTVT.

CDR3: CASSSTGWETQYF. For the CDR3, the DNA is TGTGCCAGTAGTAGCACAGGGTGGGAGACCCAGTACTTC. V and J are TRBV19 and TRBJ2-5, with D maybe TRBD1 (6 bases). The CDR3 runs to 13 residues. The germline V gene encodes CDR1 LNHDA and CDR2 SQIVND (reference sequence). The ends were cut back, 4 bases at V and 5 bases at J, with 11 bases in the middle.

The genes are TRBV5-1 and TRBJ2-1, with 7 bases matching TRBD1. The CDR3 consists of 17 residues. Germline loops: CDR1 SGHRS, CDR2 YFSETQ. V shed 5 bases and J 7 bases; nucleotides not matched to a gene: 18. This chain's CDR3 is CASRLSSLLETGNEQFF. The DNA of the CDR3 is TGCGCCAGCAGGCTTTCAAGTTTACTAGAGACAGGGAATGAGCAGTTCTTC.

This chain joins TRBV7-2 and TRBJ1-2, with D maybe TRBD1 (5 bases). The germline CDR1 and CDR2 sequences are SGHTA and FQGNSA. This CDR3 region has 15 residues. V dropped 1 base and J dropped 4 bases, with 13 bases sitting between them. CDR3 coding DNA: TGTGCCAGCAGCTTAGGGATCGTCAGGGTCTATGGCTACACCTTC. Translation: CASSLGIVRVYGYTF.

This chain uses TRBV30 with TRBJ1-2; 9 bases match TRBD1. The CDR3 totals 14 residues. With V trimmed by 7 bases and J by 5 bases, 11 bases remained unmatched. Looked up from germline, CDR1 is GTSNPN and CDR2 is SVGIG (reference sequence). The CDR3, as DNA: TGTGCCTCCCTCGGTAAAGACAGGGGGTATGGCTACACCTTC. This gives the protein CASLGKDRGYGYTF.

This sequence joins TRBV5-1 and TRBJ2-2; TRBD2 matches 9 bases. Germline V lookup: CDR1 SGHRS, CDR2 YFSETQ. The CDR3 spans 18 residues. V shed 0 bases and J 1 base; nucleotides not matched to a gene: 7. CDR3 coding DNA: TGCGCCAGCAGCTTGGCAGTAGCGGGAGTCCTGAACACCGGGGAGCTGTTTTTT. It encodes CASSLAVAGVLNTGELFF.

The chain employs TRBV29-1 and TRBJ1-2; 12 bases map to TRBD1. The trim removed 0 bases at V and 3 bases at J, leaving 11 bases unmatched. This CDR3 has 18 amino acids. CDR1 and CDR2 from the germline V gene are SQVTM and ANQGSEA. This chain's CDR3 is CSVEEPGTGGASYYGYTF. The DNA for the CDR3 is TGCAGCGTTGAAGAACCCGGGACAGGGGGCGCCTCTTACTATGGCTACACCTTC.

The chain couples TRBV5-1 to TRBJ2-2; D unresolved. The germline CDR1 and CDR2 sequences are SGHRS and YFSETQ. Trimming pared 1 base from V and 3 bases from J, leaving 13 bases between. The CDR3 has 16 amino acids. CDR3 residues: CASSLYTRRDTGELFF. The CDR3 DNA sequence: TGCGCCAGCAGCTTGTATACACGCCGGGACACCGGGGAGCTGTTTTTT.

The V and J genes are TRBV4-2 and TRBJ2-1; 15 positions match TRBD2. This CDR3 contains 16 residues. V was clipped by 1 base and J by 7 bases; unmatched bases: 2. Germline values: CDR1 LGHNA, CDR2 YNFKEQ. In nucleotides, the CDR3 is TGTGCCAGCAGCCAAGTCGGACTAGCGGGGGGGAATGAGCAGTTCTTC. Protein product: CASSQVGLAGGNEQFF.

The V and J genes are TRBV7-2 and TRBJ1-2; 7 bases align to TRBD1. With 3 bases clipped from V and 4 bases from J, the junction kept 5 bases outside the gene matches. The CDR3 is 14 residues long. Looked up from germline, CDR1 is SGHTA and CDR2 is FQGNSA. Here the CDR3 reads CASSFLGTAYGYTF. DNA for the CDR3: TGTGCCAGCAGCTTTCTGGGGACAGCCTATGGCTACACCTTC.

V usage is TRBV4-2 and J usage is TRBJ2-1, with 7 positions matching TRBD2. CDR1 and CDR2 from the germline V gene are LGHNA and YNFKEQ. Losses at the gene ends were 4 bases for V and 0 bases for J; bases not matched to a gene: 12. CDR3 length equals 18 residues. The CDR3 DNA reads as TGTGCCAGCAGCCCCGCGGTCGGCGGGGGTGACTCCTACAATGAGCAGTTCTTC. Protein: CASSPAVGGGDSYNEQFF.

The gene calls are TRBV7-2 and TRBJ2-5, with a tentative D call TRBD1 (5 bases). The CDR3 covers 16 residues. From germline, CDR1 is SGHTA and CDR2 FQGNSA. V dropped 1 base and J dropped 2 bases, with 14 bases sitting between them. In DNA form, the CDR3 reads TGTGCCAGCAGCTTAGGTCCAGGGTTAGGACAAGAGACCCAGTACTTC. As protein: CASSLGPGLGQETQYF.

The rearrangement joins TRBV19 to TRBJ2-2; 9 bases are a match to TRBD2. In germline, CDR1 is LNHDA, CDR2 SQIVND (reference sequence). The CDR3 loop spans 17 amino acids. V dropped 1 base and J dropped 3; count of bases not matched to a gene: 6. The CDR3 here is CASSIGWGLAHTGELFF. The CDR3 bases are TGTGCCAGTAGTATAGGGTGGGGACTAGCCCACACCGGGGAGCTGTTTTTT.

The CDR3 DNA is TGTGCCTGGAGTGGGACGGGAAACAGGGGGACTCGGGGCACTGAAGCTTTCTTT. Its protein product is CAWSGTGNRGTRGTEAFF. V is TRBV30 and J is TRBJ1-1; 8 bases align to TRBD1. Germline V gene lookup returns CDR1 GTSNPN and CDR2 SVGIG (reference sequence). V was pared by 1 base and J by 4 bases, with 17 bases of the junction left unmatched. This CDR3 has 18 residues.

The count of this clone is one. The V and J genes are TRBV4-2 and TRBJ2-7, with 11 bases fitting TRBD1. The CDR3 extends over 15 amino acids. Losses at the gene ends were 4 bases for V and 1 base for J; bases not matched to a gene: 3. In germline, CDR1 is LGHNA, CDR2 YNFKEQ. The CDR3 sequence is CASSLGQGVSYEQYF. CDR3 DNA: TGTGCCAGCAGCCTGGGACAGGGGGTTTCCTACGAGCAGTACTTC.

The CDR3 sequence: CAIPRTGSTSYGYTF. Written as DNA, the CDR3 is TGTGCCATCCCTAGGACAGGGAGTACCAGCTATGGCTACACCTTC. The chain links TRBV10-3 to TRBJ1-2, with TRBD1 identical over 8 bases. Germline V gene data show CDR1 as ENHRY and CDR2 as SYGVKD. The CDR3 spans 15 residues. V was pared by 8 bases and J by 4 bases, with 12 bases of the junction left unmatched.

This chain joins TRBV19 and TRBJ2-7; the D gene is possibly TRBD1 (6 bases). This CDR3 is 15 amino acids long. Germline V lookup: CDR1 LNHDA, CDR2 SQIVND (reference sequence). Deletions cut 3 bases from V and 2 bases from J, with 14 bases between. The CDR3 loop is CASSIAAGVTYEQYF. The CDR3 DNA follows: TGTGCCAGTAGTATTGCCGCAGGGGTAACCTACGAGCAGTACTTC.

The chain carries TRBV2 and TRBJ2-6; a possible D gene is TRBD1 (5 bases). Germline CDR1 reads SNHLY; CDR2 reads FYNNEI. The CDR3 loop spans 16 amino acids. V lost 7 bases to trimming and J lost 2 bases, with 15 bases between them. CDR3: CASILPGIAGANVLTF. The CDR3 DNA sequence: TGTGCCAGCATACTCCCAGGGATAGCTGGGGCCAACGTCCTGACTTTC. Together with reference TRBV2 and TRBJ2-6, the CDR3 gives the full variable domain: EPEVTQTPSHQVTQMGQEVILRCVPISNHLYFYWYRQILGQKVEFLVSFYNNEISEKSEIFDDQFSVERPDGSNFTLKIRSTKLEDSAMYFCASILPGIAGANVLTFGAGSRLTVL.